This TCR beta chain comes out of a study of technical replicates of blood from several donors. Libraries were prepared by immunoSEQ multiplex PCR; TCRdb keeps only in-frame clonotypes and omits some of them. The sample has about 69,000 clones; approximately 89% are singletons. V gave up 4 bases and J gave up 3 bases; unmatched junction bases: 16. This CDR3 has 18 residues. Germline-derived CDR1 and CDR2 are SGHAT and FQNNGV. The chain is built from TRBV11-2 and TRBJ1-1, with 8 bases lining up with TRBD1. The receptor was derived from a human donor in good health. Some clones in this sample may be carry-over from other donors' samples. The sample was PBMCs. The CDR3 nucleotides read TGTGCCAGCAGCTCAGGACAGGGCGCCCATCAAGAACACACTGAAGCTTTCTTT. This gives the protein CASSSGQGAHQEHTEAFF. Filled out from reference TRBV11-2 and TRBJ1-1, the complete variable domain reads EAGVAQSPRYKIIEKRQSVAFWCNPISGHATLYWYQQILGQGPKLLIQFQNNGVVDDSQLPKDRFSAERLKGVDSTLKIQPAKLEDSAVYLCASSSGQGAHQEHTEAFFGQGTRLTVV.